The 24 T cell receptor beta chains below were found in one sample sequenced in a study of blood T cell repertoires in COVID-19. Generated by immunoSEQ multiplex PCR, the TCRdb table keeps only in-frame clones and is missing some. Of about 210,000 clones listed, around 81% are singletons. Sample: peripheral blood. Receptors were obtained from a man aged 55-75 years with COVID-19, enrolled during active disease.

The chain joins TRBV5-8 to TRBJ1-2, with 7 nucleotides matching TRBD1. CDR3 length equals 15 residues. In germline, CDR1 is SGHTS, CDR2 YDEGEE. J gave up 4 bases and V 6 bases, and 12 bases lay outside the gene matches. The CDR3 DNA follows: TGTGCCAGCACACCCGGACAGGCGGTCCGCTATGGCTACACCTTC. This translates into CASTPGQAVRYGYTF. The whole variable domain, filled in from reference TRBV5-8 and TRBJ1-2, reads EAGVTQSPTHLIKTRGQQATLRCSPISGHTSVYWYQQALGLGLQFLLWYDEGEERNRGNFPPRFSGRQFPNYSSELNVNALELEDSALYLCASTPGQAVRYGYTFGSGTRLTVV.

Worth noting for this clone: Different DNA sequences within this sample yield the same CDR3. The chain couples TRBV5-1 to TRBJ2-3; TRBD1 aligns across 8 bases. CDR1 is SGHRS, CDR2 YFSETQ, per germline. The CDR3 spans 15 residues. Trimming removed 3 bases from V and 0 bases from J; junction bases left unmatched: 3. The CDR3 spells CASSSRTGSTDTQYF. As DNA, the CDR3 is TGCGCCAGCAGCTCAAGGACAGGGAGCACAGATACGCAGTATTTT.

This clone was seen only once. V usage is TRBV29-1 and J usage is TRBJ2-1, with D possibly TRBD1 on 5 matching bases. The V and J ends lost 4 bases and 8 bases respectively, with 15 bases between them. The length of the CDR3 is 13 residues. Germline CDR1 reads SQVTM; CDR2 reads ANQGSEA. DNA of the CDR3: TGCAGCGTTGCCAGGGAATATGAGGATGAGCAGTTCTTC. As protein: CSVAREYEDEQFF.

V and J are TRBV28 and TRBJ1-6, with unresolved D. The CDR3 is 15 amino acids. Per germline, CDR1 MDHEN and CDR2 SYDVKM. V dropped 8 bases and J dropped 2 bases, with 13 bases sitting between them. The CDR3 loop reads CASSLEATYNSPLHF. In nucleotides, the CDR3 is TGTGCCAGCTCTCTGGAGGCTACCTATAATTCACCCCTCCACTTT.

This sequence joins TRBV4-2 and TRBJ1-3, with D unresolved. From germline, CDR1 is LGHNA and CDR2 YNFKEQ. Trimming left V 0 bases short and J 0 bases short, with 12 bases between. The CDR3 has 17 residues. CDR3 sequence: CASSQDEAFFSGNTIYF. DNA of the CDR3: TGTGCCAGCAGCCAAGATGAGGCCTTTTTCTCTGGAAACACCATATATTTT.

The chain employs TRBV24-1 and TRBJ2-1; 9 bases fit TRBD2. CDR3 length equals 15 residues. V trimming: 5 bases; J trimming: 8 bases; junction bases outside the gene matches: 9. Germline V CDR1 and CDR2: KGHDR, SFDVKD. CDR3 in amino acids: CATSGDASGTDEQFF. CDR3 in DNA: TGTGCCACCAGTGGGGACGCTAGCGGGACGGATGAGCAGTTCTTC.

The DNA for the CDR3 is TGTGCCAGCTCACCCATTACAGGGGGAGATAATTCACCCCTCCACTTT. Protein: CASSPITGGDNSPLHF. The J gene is TRBJ1-6, the V gene TRBV18, with TRBD1 matching 8 bases. Losses at the gene ends were 3 bases for V and 5 bases for J; bases not matched to a gene: 6. This CDR3 has 16 residues. CDR1 KGHSH and CDR2 LQKENI come from the germline V gene.

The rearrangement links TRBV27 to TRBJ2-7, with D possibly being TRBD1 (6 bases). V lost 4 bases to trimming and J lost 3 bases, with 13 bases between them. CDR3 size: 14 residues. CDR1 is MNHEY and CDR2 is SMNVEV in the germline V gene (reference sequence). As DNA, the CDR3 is TGTGCCAGCAGTTCATCACAGGGTTTCTACGAGCAGTACTTC. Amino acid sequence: CASSSSQGFYEQYF.

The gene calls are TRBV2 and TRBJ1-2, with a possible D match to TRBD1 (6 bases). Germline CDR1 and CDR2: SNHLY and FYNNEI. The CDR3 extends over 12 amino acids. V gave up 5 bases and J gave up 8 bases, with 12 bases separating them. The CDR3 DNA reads TGTGCCAGCAGTCCAGGGGCAAGGGGCTACACCTTC. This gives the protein CASSPGARGYTF.

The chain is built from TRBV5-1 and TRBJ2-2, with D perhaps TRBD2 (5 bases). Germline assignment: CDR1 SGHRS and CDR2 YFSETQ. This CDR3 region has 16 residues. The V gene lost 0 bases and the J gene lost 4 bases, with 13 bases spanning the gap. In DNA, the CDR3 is TGCGCCAGCAGCTTGGTTGCGGGTGATGGCACCGGGGAGCTGTTTTTT. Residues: CASSLVAGDGTGELFF.

The DNA for the CDR3 is TGTGCCAGCCGAGGGCAGGGGTATCTCTACGAGCAGTACTTC. It codes for CASRGQGYLYEQYF. This chain uses TRBV7-9 with TRBJ2-7, with D perhaps matching TRBD1 (6 bases). V shed 8 bases and J shed 3 bases, with 17 bases lying between them. CDR1 is SEHNR, CDR2 FQNEAQ, per germline (reference sequence). The CDR3 has 14 residues.

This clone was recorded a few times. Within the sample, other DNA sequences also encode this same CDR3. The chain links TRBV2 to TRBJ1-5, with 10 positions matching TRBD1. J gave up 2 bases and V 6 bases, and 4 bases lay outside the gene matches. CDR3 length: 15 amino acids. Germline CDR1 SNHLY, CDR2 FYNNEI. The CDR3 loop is CASSPGTGGNQPQHF. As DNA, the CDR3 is TGTGCCAGCAGCCCCGGGACAGGGGGCAATCAGCCCCAGCATTTT.

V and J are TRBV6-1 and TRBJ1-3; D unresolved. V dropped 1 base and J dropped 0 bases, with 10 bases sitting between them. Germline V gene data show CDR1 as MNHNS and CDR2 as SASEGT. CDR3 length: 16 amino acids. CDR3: CASSEGTASSGNTIYF. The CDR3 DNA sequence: TGTGCCAGCAGTGAAGGTACGGCTAGCTCTGGAAACACCATATATTTT.

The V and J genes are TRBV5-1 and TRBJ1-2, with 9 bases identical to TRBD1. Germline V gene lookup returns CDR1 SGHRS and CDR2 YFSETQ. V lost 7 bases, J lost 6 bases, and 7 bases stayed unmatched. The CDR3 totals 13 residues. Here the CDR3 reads CASSGQGLDGYTF. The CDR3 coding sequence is TGCGCCAGCTCGGGACAGGGTCTTGATGGCTACACCTTC.

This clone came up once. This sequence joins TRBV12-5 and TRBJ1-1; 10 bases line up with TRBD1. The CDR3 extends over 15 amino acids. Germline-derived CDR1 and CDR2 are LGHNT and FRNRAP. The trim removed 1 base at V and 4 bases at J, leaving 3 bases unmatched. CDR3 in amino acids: CASGLGWTGGTEAFF. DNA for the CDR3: TGTGCTAGTGGTTTGGGATGGACAGGGGGCACTGAAGCTTTCTTT.

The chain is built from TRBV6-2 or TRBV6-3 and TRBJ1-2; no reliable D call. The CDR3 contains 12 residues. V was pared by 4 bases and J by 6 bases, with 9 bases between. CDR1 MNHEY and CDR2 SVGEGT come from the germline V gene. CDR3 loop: CASSFQRHGYTF. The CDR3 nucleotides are TGTGCCAGCAGTTTCCAGCGCCATGGCTACACCTTC.

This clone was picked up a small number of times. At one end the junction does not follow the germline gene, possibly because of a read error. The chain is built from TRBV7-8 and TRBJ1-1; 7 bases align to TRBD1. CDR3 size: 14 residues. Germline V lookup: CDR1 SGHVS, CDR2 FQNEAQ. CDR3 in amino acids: CASSLERDSSDAFF. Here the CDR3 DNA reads TGTGCCAGCAGCTTAGAGAGGGACAGTTCTGATGCTTTCTTT.

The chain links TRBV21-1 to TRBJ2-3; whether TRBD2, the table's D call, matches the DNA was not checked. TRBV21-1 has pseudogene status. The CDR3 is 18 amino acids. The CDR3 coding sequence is TGTGCCAGCAGCATGCGACTAGCGGGAGGGGGGTGCACAGATACGCAGTATTTT. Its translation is CASSMRLAGGGCTDTQYF.

Written as DNA, the CDR3 is TGCGCCAGCAGCAGGGACAGCAACTCCTACAATGAGCAGTTCTTC. Translating gives CASSRDSNSYNEQFF. The V and J genes are TRBV5-1 and TRBJ2-1; 7 positions match TRBD1. In germline, CDR1 is SGHRS, CDR2 YFSETQ. J gave up 0 bases and V 4 bases, and 4 bases lay outside the gene matches. The CDR3 consists of 15 residues.

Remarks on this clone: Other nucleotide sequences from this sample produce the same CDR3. CDR3 protein: CASSPQTYQETQYF. CDR3 nucleotides: TGTGCCAGCTCACCACAAACTTACCAAGAGACCCAGTACTTC. V is TRBV18 and J is TRBJ2-5; D gene unclear. The ends were cut back, 1 base at V and 0 bases at J, with 6 bases in the middle. The CDR3 is made up of 14 amino acids. Germline CDR1 reads KGHSH; CDR2 reads LQKENI.

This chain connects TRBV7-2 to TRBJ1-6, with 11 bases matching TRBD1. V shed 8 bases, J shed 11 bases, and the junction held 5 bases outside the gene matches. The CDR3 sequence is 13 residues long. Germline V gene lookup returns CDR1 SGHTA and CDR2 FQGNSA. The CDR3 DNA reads TGTGCCAGCTCCGGGACAGGGGGAACACCCCTCCACTTT. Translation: CASSGTGGTPLHF.

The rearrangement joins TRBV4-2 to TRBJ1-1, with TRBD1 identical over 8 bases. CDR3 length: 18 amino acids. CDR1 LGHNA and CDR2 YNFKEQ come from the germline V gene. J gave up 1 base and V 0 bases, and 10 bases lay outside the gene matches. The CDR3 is CASSQETRQGSGNTEAFF. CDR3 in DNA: TGTGCCAGCAGCCAAGAAACGCGACAGGGGAGTGGGAACACTGAAGCTTTCTTT.

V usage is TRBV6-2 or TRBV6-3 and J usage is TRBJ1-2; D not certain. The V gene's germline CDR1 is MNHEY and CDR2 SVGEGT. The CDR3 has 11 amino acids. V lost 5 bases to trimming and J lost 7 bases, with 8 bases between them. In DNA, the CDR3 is TGTGCCAGCAGTCCCTCGGTTGGCTACACCTTC. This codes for CASSPSVGYTF.

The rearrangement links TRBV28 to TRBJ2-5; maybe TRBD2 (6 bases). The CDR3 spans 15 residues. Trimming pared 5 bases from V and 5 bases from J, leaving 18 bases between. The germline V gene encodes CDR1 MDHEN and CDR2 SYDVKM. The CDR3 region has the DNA TGTGCCAGCAGTCCGCCGGGGGAGGTGAAGGAGACCCAGTACTTC. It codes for CASSPPGEVKETQYF. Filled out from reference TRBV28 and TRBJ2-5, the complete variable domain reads DVKVTQSSRYLVKRTGEKVFLECVQDMDHENMFWYRQDPGLGLRLIYFSYDVKMKEKGDIPEGYSVSREKKERFSLILESASTNQTSMYLCASSPPGEVKETQYFGPGTRLLVL.